This TCR beta chain is from a study of T cell responses to AZD1222 COVID-19 vaccine. Study-level results: Sampled repertoires all dated from after the peak T cell response.

This CDR3 contains 15 residues. Germline V CDR1 and CDR2: SEHNR, FQNEAQ (reference sequence). V lost 5 bases and J lost 6; bases outside the gene matches: 9. For this clone: Its target is unknown.

Some clones are missing from TCRdb's copy, which holds only in-frame ones; the method was immunoSEQ multiplex PCR. The table records roughly 51,000 clones, 65% to 90% of them present only once. The J gene is TRBJ2-7, the V gene TRBV7-9, with TRBD2 matching over 11 bases. This TCR derives from an adult who received the AZD1222 COVID-19 vaccine. The sequencing here drew on peripheral blood, taken 28 days after the second AZD1222 dose. The CDR3 is CASSPTSGSFVEQYF. The CDR3 region has the DNA TGTGCCAGCAGCCCCACTAGCGGGAGCTTTGTCGAGCAGTACTTC.